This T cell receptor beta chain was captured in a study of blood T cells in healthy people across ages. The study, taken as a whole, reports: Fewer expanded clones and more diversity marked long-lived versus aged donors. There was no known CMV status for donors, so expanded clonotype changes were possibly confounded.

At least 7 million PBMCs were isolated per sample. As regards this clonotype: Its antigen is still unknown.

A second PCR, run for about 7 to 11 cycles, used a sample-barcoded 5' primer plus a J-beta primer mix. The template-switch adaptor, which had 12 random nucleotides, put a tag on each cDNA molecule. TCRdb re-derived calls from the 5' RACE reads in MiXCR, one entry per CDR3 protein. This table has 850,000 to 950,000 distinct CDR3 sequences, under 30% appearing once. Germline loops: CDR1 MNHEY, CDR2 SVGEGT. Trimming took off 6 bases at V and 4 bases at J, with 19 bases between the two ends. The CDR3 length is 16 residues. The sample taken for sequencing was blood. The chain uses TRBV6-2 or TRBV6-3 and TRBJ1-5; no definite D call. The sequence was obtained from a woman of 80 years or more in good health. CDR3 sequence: CASRPPGNTLNQPQHF. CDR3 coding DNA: TGTGCCAGCAGGCCGCCGGGTAACACCCTGAATCAGCCCCAGCATTTT.